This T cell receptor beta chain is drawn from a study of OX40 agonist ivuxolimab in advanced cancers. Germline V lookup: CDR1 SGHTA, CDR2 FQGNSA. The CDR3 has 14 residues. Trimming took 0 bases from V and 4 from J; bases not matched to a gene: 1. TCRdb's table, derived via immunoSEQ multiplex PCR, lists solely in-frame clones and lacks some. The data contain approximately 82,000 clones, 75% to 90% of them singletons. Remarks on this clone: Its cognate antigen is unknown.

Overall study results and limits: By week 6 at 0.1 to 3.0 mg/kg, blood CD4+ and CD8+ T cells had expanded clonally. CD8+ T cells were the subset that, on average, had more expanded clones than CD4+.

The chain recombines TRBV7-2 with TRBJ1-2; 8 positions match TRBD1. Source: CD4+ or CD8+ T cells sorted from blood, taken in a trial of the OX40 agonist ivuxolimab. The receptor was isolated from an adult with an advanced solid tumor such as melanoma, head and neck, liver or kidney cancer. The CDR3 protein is CASSLATGAYGYTF. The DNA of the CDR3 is TGTGCCAGCAGCTTAGCGACAGGGGCCTATGGCTACACCTTC.